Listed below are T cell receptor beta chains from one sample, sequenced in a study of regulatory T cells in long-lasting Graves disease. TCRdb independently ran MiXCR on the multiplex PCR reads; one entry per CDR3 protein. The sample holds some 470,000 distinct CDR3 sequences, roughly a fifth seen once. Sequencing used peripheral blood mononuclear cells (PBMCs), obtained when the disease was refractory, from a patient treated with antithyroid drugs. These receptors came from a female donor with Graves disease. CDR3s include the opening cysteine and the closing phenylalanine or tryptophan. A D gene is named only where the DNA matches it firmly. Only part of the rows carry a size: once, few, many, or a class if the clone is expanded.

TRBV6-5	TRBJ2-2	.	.	TGTGCCATCAGTTCTGGCGACAGCGCACACCCCGGGGAGCTGTTTTTT	CAISSGDSAHPGELFF
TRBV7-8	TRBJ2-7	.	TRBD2	TGTGCCAGCAGCCCCCCGCTAGCGGGGTACTACGAGCAGTACTTC	CASSPPLAGYYEQYF
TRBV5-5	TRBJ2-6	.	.	TGTGCCAGCAGCCTGGAGAGGTACTCTGGGGCCAACGTCCTGACTTTC	CASSLERYSGANVLTF
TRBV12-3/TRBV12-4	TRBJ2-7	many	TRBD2	TGTGCCAGCAGCAACGGACTAGCGGAAATCTCCTACGAGCAGTACTTC	CASSNGLAEISYEQYF
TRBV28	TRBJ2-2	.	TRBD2	TGTGCCAGCAGTACCTTCTGGGCGGGGGGCACCGGGGAGCTGTTTTTT	CASSTFWAGGTGELFF
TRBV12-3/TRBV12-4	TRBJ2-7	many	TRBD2	TGTGCCAGCAGCCCTAGCGGGGTTTACGAGCAGTACTTC	CASSPSGVYEQYF
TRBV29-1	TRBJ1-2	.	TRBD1	TGCAGCGTTTCGGGACAGCGGATCGGTGGCTACACCTTC	CSVSGQRIGGYTF
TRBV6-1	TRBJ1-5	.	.	TGTGCCAGCAGTCGGGCTGGTCAGCCCCAGCATTTT	CASSRAGQPQHF
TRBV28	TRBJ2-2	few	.	TGTGCCAGCAGTTTATGGGTAGAGGGGAACACCGGGGAGCTGTTTTTT	CASSLWVEGNTGELFF
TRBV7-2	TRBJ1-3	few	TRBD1	TGTGCCAGCAGCTTTGGGACAGAGGGAAACACCATATATTTT	CASSFGTEGNTIYF
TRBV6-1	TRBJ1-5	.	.	TGTGCCAGCAGTCCGGTGGGGGCGAATCAGCCCCAGCATTTT	CASSPVGANQPQHF
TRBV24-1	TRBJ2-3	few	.	TGTGCCACCAGTGATTTTACCGGACCGCGGGCGGGCACAGATACGCAGTATTTT	CATSDFTGPRAGTDTQYF
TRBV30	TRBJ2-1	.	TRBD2	TGTGCCTGGAGTGTTACTAGCGTTGAGCAGTTCTTC	CAWSVTSVEQFF
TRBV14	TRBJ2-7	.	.	TGTGCCAGCAGCCCGGACCGGGATTCTACCTACGAGCAGTACTTC	CASSPDRDSTYEQYF
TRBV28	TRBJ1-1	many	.	TGTGCCAGCAGTTTAATGGGGGTCACTGAAGCTTTCTTT	CASSLMGVTEAFF
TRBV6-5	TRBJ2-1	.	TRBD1	TGTGCCAGCAGTTGGAGACAGGGGGCTTCCTTCTTCTACAATGAGCAGTTCTTC	CASSWRQGASFFYNEQFF
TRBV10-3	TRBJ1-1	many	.	TGTGCCATCAGGGGACCGGGACTCCTCACTGAAGCTTTCTTT	CAIRGPGLLTEAFF
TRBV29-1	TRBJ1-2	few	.	TGCAGCGTCCGGTCAACGGATCACTATGGCTACACCTTC	CSVRSTDHYGYTF
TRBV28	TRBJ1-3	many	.	TGTGCCAGCAATCCAGAGGGTATGGGAAACACCATATATTTT	CASNPEGMGNTIYF
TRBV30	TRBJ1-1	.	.	TGTGCCTGGAGGATGGGGAGTCACACTGAAGCTTTCTTT	CAWRMGSHTEAFF
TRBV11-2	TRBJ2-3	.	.	TGTGCCAGCAGCTTAGATTCAAGGGTTGCTAGTACAGATACGCAGTATTTT	CASSLDSRVASTDTQYF
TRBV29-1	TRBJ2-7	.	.	TGCAGCGTTTACGGAGGGGGGAGTGGAACCTACGAGCAGTACTTC	CSVYGGGSGTYEQYF
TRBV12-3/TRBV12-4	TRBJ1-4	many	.	TGTGCCAGCAGCCCCACAACAGGGCGGGCTAATGAAAAACTGTTTTTT	CASSPTTGRANEKLFF
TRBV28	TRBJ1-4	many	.	TGTGCCAGCCAAAACCTACGGGGGCCTAATGAAAAACTGTTTTTT	CASQNLRGPNEKLFF
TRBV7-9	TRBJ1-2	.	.	TGTGCCAGCAGCTTAGAAGGCAGCTCCACCTGGGGCTACACCTTC	CASSLEGSSTWGYTF
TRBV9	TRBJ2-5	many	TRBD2	TGTGCCAGCAGCGTAGCTAGCGGCCACCAAGAGACCCAGTACTTC	CASSVASGHQETQYF
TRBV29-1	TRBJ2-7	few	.	TGCAGCGCTGAAGCTGCTGGGATCTCCTACGAGCAGTACTTC	CSAEAAGISYEQYF
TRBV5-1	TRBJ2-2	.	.	TGCGCCAGCAGCCCCCGACAGCCCATTGGGACCACCGGGGAGCTGTTTTTT	CASSPRQPIGTTGELFF
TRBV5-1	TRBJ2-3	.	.	TGCGCCAGCAGCGACAGACCCCTCGGAAGCACAGATACGCAGTATTTT	CASSDRPLGSTDTQYF
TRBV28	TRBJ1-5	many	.	TGTGCCAGCAGTGAACACAGGGCGCCGGGGCCCCAGCATTTT	CASSEHRAPGPQHF
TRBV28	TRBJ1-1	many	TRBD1	TGTGCCAGTGGAGCCGGGACAGCTACTCTGAACACTGAAGCTTTCTTT	CASGAGTATLNTEAFF
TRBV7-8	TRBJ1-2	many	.	TGTGCCAGCAGCTTAGTGGGCGAAAAATACTATGGCTACACCTTC	CASSLVGEKYYGYTF
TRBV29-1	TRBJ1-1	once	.	TGCAGCGTTGAGGGCCTCATGGACACTGAAGCTTTCTTT	CSVEGLMDTEAFF
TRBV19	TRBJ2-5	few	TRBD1	TGTGCCAGTGGTACCCGAACCGGGACAGGGGAAGAGACCCAGTACTTC	CASGTRTGTGEETQYF
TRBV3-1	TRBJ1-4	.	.	TGTGCCAGCAGCCACCGGGTAATGCGGGCAACTAATGAAAAACTGTTTTTT	CASSHRVMRATNEKLFF
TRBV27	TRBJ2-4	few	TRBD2	TGTGCCAGCGGATTAGCGGGAGCCATAAACATTCAGTACTTC	CASGLAGAINIQYF
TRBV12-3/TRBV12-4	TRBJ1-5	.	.	TGTGCCAGCAGCTTGAGCGAGGGGCAGCCCCAGCATTTT	CASSLSEGQPQHF
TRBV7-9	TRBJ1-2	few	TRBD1	TGTGCCAGCAGCATCCCGACAGGGGGCTATGGCTACACCTTC	CASSIPTGGYGYTF
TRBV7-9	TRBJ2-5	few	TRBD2	TGTGCCAGCAGCGTTAGCGGGATACAAGAGACCCAGTACTTC	CASSVSGIQETQYF
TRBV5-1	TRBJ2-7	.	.	TGCGCCAGCAGCTTGGGTGGGGGCCACTCCTACGAGCAGTACTTC	CASSLGGGHSYEQYF
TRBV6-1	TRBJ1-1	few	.	TGTGCCAGCAGTGATTCTCTAGGAACAAACACTGAAGCTTTCTTT	CASSDSLGTNTEAFF
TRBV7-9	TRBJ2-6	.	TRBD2	TGTGCCAGCAGCACCGTTAGCGGGTCAAGCTCTGGGGCCAACGTCCTGACTTTC	CASSTVSGSSSGANVLTF
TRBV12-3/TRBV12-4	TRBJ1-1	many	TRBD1	TGTGCCAGCAGTCCCGGGACAGCGGCTTTCTTT	CASSPGTAAFF
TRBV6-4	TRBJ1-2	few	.	TGTGCCAGCAGTTACTCTGGCCAGAACTATGGCTACACCTTC	CASSYSGQNYGYTF
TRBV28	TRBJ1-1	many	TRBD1	TGTGCCAGCAGGGGACAGGGGACGACTGAAGCTTTCTTT	CASRGQGTTEAFF
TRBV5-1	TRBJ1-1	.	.	TGCGCCAGCAGCTTGTTTGGGGCTACTGAAGCTTTCTTT	CASSLFGATEAFF
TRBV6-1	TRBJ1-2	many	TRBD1	TGTGCCAGCAAATTGACAGGGGATAACTATGGCTACACCTTC	CASKLTGDNYGYTF
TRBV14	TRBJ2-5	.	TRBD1	TGTGCCAGCAGCCCGACAGGGATCGATGAGACCCAGTACTTC	CASSPTGIDETQYF
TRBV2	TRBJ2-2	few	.	TGTGCCAGCAGTGAAGCAGGGAGTTACACCGGGGAGCTGTTTTTT	CASSEAGSYTGELFF
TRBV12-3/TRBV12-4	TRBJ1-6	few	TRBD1	TGTGCCAGCAGTCCTGCTACAGGGGGCGGTTCACCCCTCCACTTT	CASSPATGGGSPLHF
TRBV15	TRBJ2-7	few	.	TGTGCCACCAGCAGACAGGGTTACGAGCAGTACTTC	CATSRQGYEQYF
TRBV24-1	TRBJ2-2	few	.	TGTGCCACCAGTGATACGATCGGGGAGCTGTTTTTT	CATSDTIGELFF
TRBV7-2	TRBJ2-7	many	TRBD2	TGTGCCAGCAGCTTCCGCCCACTAGCGGGAGTCCCCCACGAGCAGTACTTC	CASSFRPLAGVPHEQYF
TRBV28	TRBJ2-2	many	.	TGTGCCAGCAGTTTTGGGGGGAAGAACACCGGGGAGCTGTTTTTT	CASSFGGKNTGELFF